Detailed here is one T cell receptor beta chain. Antigen specificity is unknown. The CDR3 contains 16 residues. CDR1 and CDR2 from the germline V gene are SGHAT and FQNNGV. The V and J ends lost 4 bases and 3 bases, in that order; junction bases with no gene match: 8. Incorporated into the TCR beta cDNA libraries were unique molecular identifiers, which served to reduce PCR and sequencing biases. TCRdb reprocessed the PCR reads via MiXCR and lists one record per CDR3 protein. The profile shows hundreds of thousands of distinct CDR3 sequences, around 27% of them singletons. These data are taken from a study of post-analysis software for immune sequencing data. Study-level points and caveats: Analysis by F measure revealed that same-batch samples clustered strongly together. Multiple sclerosis patients showed significantly lower normalized Chao1 diversity than controls did. Roughly five TRBV segments appeared more often in patients than in controls, and TRBV5-6, TRBV5-1 and TRBV20-1 were among these.

Sequencing used blood. This receptor was obtained from a girl between 5 and 17 years old with multiple sclerosis. V is TRBV11-2 and J is TRBJ2-1; the match to TRBD1 covers 8 bases. The CDR3 loop reads CASSSARDRFYNEQFF. The CDR3 bases are TGTGCCAGCAGCTCCGCCCGGGACAGGTTCTACAATGAGCAGTTCTTC.